This TCR beta chain appears in the sequencing data of a study of siplizumab effects on memory and regulatory T cells. Regarding this clone: Its specificity is unknown.

Overall study results and limits: Proliferating siplizumab-cultured Tregs lacked confirmed suppressive function. In controls, roughly 27% of mappable alloreactive CD4+ clones were Treg-derived on average, versus about 75% with siplizumab.

Deletions cut 2 bases from V and 0 bases from J, with 14 bases between. Germline loops: CDR1 SGHTA, CDR2 FQGNSA. CDR3 length: 18 residues. Some 93,000 TCR templates per sample were sequenced. The assay was immunoSEQ multiplex PCR, and TCRdb's table has in-frame clones only and misses some. The sample lists approximately 120,000 clones; 92% were seen once. V and J are TRBV7-2 and TRBJ2-6; D unclear. This receptor was taken from a human donor in good health. Sequencing was carried out using Tregs sorted from blood. The CDR3 reads CASSLTRGSLSGANVLTF. For the CDR3, the DNA is TGTGCCAGCAGCTTAACCCGCGGCAGCCTCTCTGGGGCCAACGTCCTGACTTTC.